A single sample is the source of the 4 T cell receptor beta chains below, sequenced in a study of blood T cell repertoires in COVID-19. This table comes from immunoSEQ multiplex PCR, and its TCRdb copy is limited to in-frame clones, with some not included. This table holds around 140,000 clones, 70% to 90% found once. Material for sequencing was peripheral blood. The receptors originated from a human donor with acute or convalescent COVID-19. The donor label of this sample is uncertain.

The genes are TRBV14 and TRBJ2-1; D is undetermined. Trimming shortened V by 4 bases and J by 7 bases, and 14 bases separated the two germline ends. The germline gives CDR1 SGHDN, CDR2 FVKESK. The CDR3 totals 14 residues. The CDR3 sequence: CASSPLTLGNEQFF. The DNA for the CDR3 is TGTGCCAGCAGCCCGTTGACCCTAGGAAATGAGCAGTTCTTC.

This CDR3 is CASSESSANTGELFF. CDR3 DNA sequence: TGTGCCAGCAGCGAGTCCTCGGCGAACACCGGGGAGCTGTTTTTT. The chain carries TRBV7-3 and TRBJ2-2; D not resolved. The V and J ends lost 5 bases and 0 bases respectively, with 10 bases between them. Germline values: CDR1 SGHTA, CDR2 FQGTGA. The CDR3 consists of 15 residues. The complete variable domain, with remaining parts taken from reference TRBV7-3 and TRBJ2-2, reads GAGVSQTPSNKVTEKGKYVELRCDPISGHTALYWYRQSLGQGPEFLIYFQGTGAADDSGLPNDRFFAVRPEGSVSTLKIQRTERGDSAVYLCASSESSANTGELFFGEGSRLTVL.

V usage is TRBV7-9 and J usage is TRBJ2-5; D gene ambiguous. V shed 1 base and J shed 5 bases, with 11 bases lying between them. The CDR3 has 14 amino acids. Germline CDR1 and CDR2: SEHNR and FQNEAQ (reference sequence). CDR3 sequence (DNA): TGTGCCAGCAGCTTAGTCCCCGATCGGGAGACCCAGTACTTC. This encodes CASSLVPDRETQYF. The full variable domain, with the rest looked up from reference TRBV7-9 and TRBJ2-5, is DTGVSQNPRHKITKRGQNVTFRCDPISEHNRLYWYRQTLGQGPEFLTYFQNEAQLEKSRLLSDRFSAERPKGSFSTLEIQRTEQGDSAMYLCASSLVPDRETQYFGPGTRLLVL.

This chain uses TRBV5-8 with TRBJ2-5; D perhaps matches TRBD2 (5 bases). Germline values: CDR1 SGHTS, CDR2 YDEGEE. Deletions cut 6 bases from V and 2 bases from J, with 11 bases between. The CDR3 consists of 13 residues. DNA for the CDR3: TGTGCCAGCACCAGAGACTATCAAGAGACCCAGTACTTC. Its translation: CASTRDYQETQYF.